This paragraph covers one TCR beta chain sequence. Using its own MiXCR run on the 5' RACE reads, TCRdb lists one record per CDR3 protein. Of approximately 430,000 distinct CDR3 sequences detected, about 25% appear once; the ten largest clones hold roughly 13%. The record originates from a study of T-cell memory formation after mild COVID-19. The CDR3 contains 11 residues. CDR1 and CDR2 from the germline V gene are SQVTM and ANQGSEA. V was shortened by 6 bases and J by 5 bases, with 10 bases between the two germline ends. Source material: PBMCs or a T cell subset sorted from them (not recorded which). The TCR sequence derives from an adult woman who had mild COVID-19 (a few samples of this study predate the infection). Cell type and time point are not known. This rearrangement joins TRBV29-1 to TRBJ1-1; D is unclear. The CDR3 protein is CSVDQWTEAFF. The CDR3, as DNA: TGCAGCGTCGATCAATGGACTGAAGCTTTCTTT.